A single sample is the source of the 7 T cell receptor beta chains below, sequenced in a study of patients and donors after allogeneic stem cell transplantation. Each CDR3 protein is one row after TCRdb ran MiXCR on the RT-PCR reads. The repertoire holds roughly 30,000 distinct CDR3 sequences, with 6.5% to 7% as singletons. The sequencing sample was made of blood, either unsorted or a sorted T cell fraction (not recorded which). These TCRs come from a human donor who was either an allogeneic HSCT recipient or a stem cell or donor lymphocyte infusion donor (not recorded which). It is not recorded whose cells these are; they may come from a transplant donor.

This clonotype has ten or more counts. This chain joins TRBV24-1 and TRBJ2-5, with 8 bases that match TRBD1. Trimming cost V 9 bases and J 5 bases; bases outside gene matches: 4. The CDR3 is 12 amino acids. Per the germline V gene, CDR1 is KGHDR and CDR2 is SFDVKD. Written as DNA, the CDR3 is TGTGCCACCCAGGGGGCGCGCGAGACCCAGTACTTC. Translated, it gives CATQGARETQYF.

The chain carries TRBV7-2 and TRBJ1-1; D is unresolved. The V end was cut by 8 bases, the J end by 1 base, with 11 bases between. The CDR3 contains 13 residues. Germline CDR1 reads SGHTA; CDR2 reads FQGNSA. CDR3 in amino acids: CASPGPRNTEAFF. CDR3 sequence (DNA): TGTGCCAGCCCTGGGCCAAGGAACACTGAAGCTTTCTTT.

This chain connects TRBV9 to TRBJ2-5, with 7 nucleotides matching TRBD1. Germline loops: CDR1 SGDLS, CDR2 YYNGEE. The CDR3 contains 15 residues. The trim removed 6 bases at V and 0 bases at J, leaving 8 bases unmatched. In DNA, the CDR3 is TGTGCCAGCACGAGGGGGACAGACTACCAAGAGACCCAGTACTTC. The encoded protein is CASTRGTDYQETQYF.

This clonotype has a handful of counts. The rearrangement uses TRBV7-2 and TRBJ2-1; D is unclear. The germline V gene encodes CDR1 SGHTA and CDR2 FQGNSA. Trimming cost V 2 bases and J 8 bases, with 7 bases left between them. The CDR3 runs 12 residues. CDR3 region: CASSLFHYEQFF. In DNA, the CDR3 is TGTGCCAGCAGCTTATTTCACTATGAGCAGTTCTTC.

The J gene is TRBJ2-4, the V gene TRBV6-5; no clear D gene. The CDR3 length is 13 residues. V was clipped by 6 bases and J by 1 base, with 7 bases between them. Germline V lookup: CDR1 MNHEY, CDR2 SVGAGI. The CDR3 DNA follows: TGTGCCAGCAGACAAACGGCCAAAAACATTCAGTACTTC. It specifies CASRQTAKNIQYF.

Of note for this clonotype: Being one base from a much bigger clone, this may be a read error. V usage is TRBV21-1 and J usage is TRBJ2-2; whether TRBD2, the table's D call, matches the DNA was not checked. TRBV21-1 is classified as a pseudogene. The CDR3 is made up of 15 amino acids. Written as DNA, the CDR3 is TGTGCCAGCAGCGCCGGGACTACGAACACCGCGGAGCTGTTTTTT. The encoded protein is CASSAGTTNTAELFF.

This clonotype is hyperexpanded by share. The rearrangement links TRBV10-3 to TRBJ2-7; D possibly corresponds to TRBD2 (6 bases). The CDR3 extends over 15 amino acids. The ends were cut back, 3 bases at V and 0 bases at J, with 12 bases in the middle. Germline loops: CDR1 ENHRY, CDR2 SYGVKD. DNA for the CDR3: TGTGCCATCAGTGATTCGGGGGACCCCTCCTACGAGCAGTACTTC. This translates into CAISDSGDPSYEQYF.